This is a list of T cell receptor beta chains from one sample in a study of Graves' ophthalmopathy and Graves' hyperthyroidism. TCRdb re-derived calls from the multiplex PCR reads in MiXCR, one entry per CDR3 protein. The repertoire holds 1 million to 1.3 million distinct CDR3 sequences, with about two fifths as singletons. Specimen: peripheral blood or thyroid tissue (not recorded which). The receptor set was obtained from an adult man with Graves' hyperthyroidism. Each CDR3 is given with its conserved first and last residue. The order of the fields is clone size, D gene, J gene, V gene, CDR3 protein, CDR3 DNA. A D gene is named only where the DNA matches it firmly. Size tells how often a clone was seen (once, few, many) or the class of an expanded clone, and some rows leave it out.

abundance: many
d_gene: TRBD1
j_gene: TRBJ1-2
v_gene: TRBV29-1
CDR3aa: CSDSTGVLGYTF
CDR3nt: TGCAGCGACTCCACAGGGGTACTCGGCTACACCTTC

abundance: .
d_gene: TRBD1
j_gene: TRBJ1-1
v_gene: TRBV29-1
CDR3aa: CSVRTGDGYEAFF
CDR3nt: TGCAGCGTTCGGACAGGGGACGGGTATGAAGCTTTCTTT

abundance: .
d_gene: .
j_gene: TRBJ1-1
v_gene: TRBV25-1
CDR3aa: CASSDTLQGTAEAFF
CDR3nt: TGTGCCAGCAGTGATACACTACAGGGAACGGCTGAAGCTTTCTTT

abundance: .
d_gene: TRBD2
j_gene: TRBJ2-2
v_gene: TRBV6-5
CDR3aa: CASSYSSSGSPGELFF
CDR3nt: TGTGCCAGCAGTTACTCGTCTAGCGGGAGTCCCGGGGAGCTGTTTTTT

abundance: .
d_gene: .
j_gene: TRBJ2-5
v_gene: TRBV14
CDR3aa: CASSQGSTEQETQYF
CDR3nt: TGTGCCAGCAGCCAAGGTTCAACAGAACAAGAGACCCAGTACTTC

abundance: many
d_gene: TRBD1
j_gene: TRBJ2-5
v_gene: TRBV7-2
CDR3aa: CASSLAWDREGETQYF
CDR3nt: TGTGCCAGCAGCTTAGCATGGGACAGGGAAGGGGAGACCCAGTACTTC

abundance: many
d_gene: .
j_gene: TRBJ1-5
v_gene: TRBV20-1
CDR3aa: CSAMVSGRAWQPQHF
CDR3nt: TGCAGTGCTATGGTATCGGGACGGGCGTGGCAGCCCCAGCATTTT

abundance: many
d_gene: .
j_gene: TRBJ1-3
v_gene: TRBV29-1
CDR3aa: CSVTDHSRAGNTIYF
CDR3nt: TGCAGCGTGACCGACCACTCGCGAGCTGGAAACACCATATATTTT

abundance: few
d_gene: .
j_gene: TRBJ1-2
v_gene: TRBV11-2
CDR3aa: CASSHPGTTNYGYTF
CDR3nt: TGTGCCAGCAGCCATCCCGGGACAACTAACTATGGCTACACCTTC

abundance: few
d_gene: .
j_gene: TRBJ2-6
v_gene: TRBV9
CDR3aa: CASSSRRGQGHSGANVLTF
CDR3nt: TGTGCCAGCAGCAGCCGCCGGGGGCAGGGACACTCTGGGGCCAACGTCCTGACTTTC

abundance: once
d_gene: TRBD1
j_gene: TRBJ2-5
v_gene: TRBV2
CDR3aa: CASRGTGGWGETQYF
CDR3nt: TGTGCCAGCAGGGGGACAGGGGGCTGGGGGGAGACCCAGTACTTC

abundance: many
d_gene: .
j_gene: TRBJ2-7
v_gene: TRBV19
CDR3aa: CASSIDRLEQYF
CDR3nt: TGTGCCAGTAGTATAGATCGTCTCGAGCAGTACTTC

abundance: .
d_gene: .
j_gene: TRBJ1-1
v_gene: TRBV12-3/TRBV12-4
CDR3aa: CASSGEKAFF
CDR3nt: TGTGCCAGCAGTGGGGAGAAAGCTTTCTTT

abundance: few
d_gene: .
j_gene: TRBJ1-1
v_gene: TRBV19
CDR3aa: CASSKGRNAEAFF
CDR3nt: TGTGCCAGTAGTAAGGGACGGAACGCTGAAGCTTTCTTT

abundance: few
d_gene: TRBD2
j_gene: TRBJ2-2
v_gene: TRBV12-3/TRBV12-4
CDR3aa: CASSPPSGRNTGELFF
CDR3nt: TGTGCCAGCAGTCCGCCTAGCGGGAGAAACACCGGGGAGCTGTTTTTT

abundance: .
d_gene: .
j_gene: TRBJ1-2
v_gene: TRBV7-9
CDR3aa: CASTLNARDKFVNGYTF
CDR3nt: TGTGCCAGCACCTTAAACGCCAGGGACAAATTCGTCAATGGCTACACCTTC

abundance: few
d_gene: .
j_gene: TRBJ1-2
v_gene: TRBV10-3
CDR3aa: CAISDEGLDTF
CDR3nt: TGTGCCATCAGTGACGAGGGCTTGGACACCTTC

abundance: many
d_gene: .
j_gene: TRBJ1-5
v_gene: TRBV11-2
CDR3aa: CASSLVGGRNQPQHF
CDR3nt: TGTGCCAGCAGCTTAGTTGGGGGGCGGAATCAGCCCCAGCATTTT

abundance: .
d_gene: .
j_gene: TRBJ2-7
v_gene: TRBV6-5
CDR3aa: CASSYSPSSHEQYF
CDR3nt: TGTGCCAGCAGTTACTCGCCTAGCTCCCACGAGCAGTACTTC

abundance: many
d_gene: TRBD1
j_gene: TRBJ1-4
v_gene: TRBV5-4
CDR3aa: CASSLRGTANEKLFF
CDR3nt: TGTGCCAGCAGCTTACGGGGGACAGCAAATGAAAAACTGTTTTTT

abundance: .
d_gene: .
j_gene: TRBJ1-5
v_gene: TRBV12-3/TRBV12-4
CDR3aa: CASGLAKRYLPQHF
CDR3nt: TGTGCTAGTGGTTTGGCGAAGAGATATCTGCCCCAGCATTTT

abundance: many
d_gene: .
j_gene: TRBJ2-7
v_gene: TRBV5-1
CDR3aa: CASSLYRVGNEQYF
CDR3nt: TGCGCCAGCAGCCTCTACAGGGTAGGAAACGAGCAGTACTTC

abundance: .
d_gene: TRBD1
j_gene: TRBJ2-5
v_gene: TRBV9
CDR3aa: CASSVATLGGISQETQYF
CDR3nt: TGTGCCAGCAGCGTAGCTACCCTAGGGGGCATTAGCCAAGAGACCCAGTACTTC

abundance: .
d_gene: .
j_gene: TRBJ1-1
v_gene: TRBV10-2
CDR3aa: CASSEGAYGTEAFF
CDR3nt: TGCGCCAGCAGTGAGGGCGCGTACGGCACTGAAGCTTTCTTT

abundance: many
d_gene: .
j_gene: TRBJ1-3
v_gene: TRBV19
CDR3aa: CASSIPTDYSGNTIYF
CDR3nt: TGTGCCAGTAGTATTCCCACAGACTACTCTGGAAACACCATATATTTT

abundance: many
d_gene: .
j_gene: TRBJ2-7
v_gene: TRBV19
CDR3aa: CAAKRGSPHEQYF
CDR3nt: TGTGCCGCAAAAAGGGGCAGTCCCCACGAGCAGTACTTC

abundance: many
d_gene: .
j_gene: TRBJ1-6
v_gene: TRBV20-1
CDR3aa: CSARDLEEWSPLHF
CDR3nt: TGCAGTGCGAGGGATCTCGAGGAGTGGTCACCCCTCCACTTT

abundance: many
d_gene: .
j_gene: TRBJ1-5
v_gene: TRBV19
CDR3aa: CASGGIGNQPQHF
CDR3nt: TGTGCCAGTGGGGGTATAGGCAATCAGCCCCAGCATTTT

abundance: .
d_gene: .
j_gene: TRBJ1-1
v_gene: TRBV5-1
CDR3aa: CVSSFGDTEAFF
CDR3nt: TGCGTCAGCAGCTTTGGGGACACTGAAGCTTTCTTT

abundance: .
d_gene: .
j_gene: TRBJ1-2
v_gene: TRBV29-1
CDR3aa: CSVDIGGATGYTF
CDR3nt: TGCAGCGTTGATATTGGGGGTGCGACGGGCTACACCTTC

abundance: few
d_gene: .
j_gene: TRBJ1-2
v_gene: TRBV12-3/TRBV12-4
CDR3aa: CASRLGQFYGYTF
CDR3nt: TGTGCCAGCAGACTCGGACAGTTCTATGGCTACACCTTC

abundance: few
d_gene: .
j_gene: TRBJ1-2
v_gene: TRBV4-1
CDR3aa: CASSQVKLGYTF
CDR3nt: TGCGCCAGCAGCCAAGTCAAACTCGGCTACACCTTC

abundance: many
d_gene: .
j_gene: TRBJ2-7
v_gene: TRBV20-1
CDR3aa: CSARDQRWSYEQYF
CDR3nt: TGCAGTGCTAGAGATCAGAGATGGTCCTACGAGCAGTACTTC

abundance: .
d_gene: .
j_gene: TRBJ2-7
v_gene: TRBV9
CDR3aa: CAITEGSLSEQYF
CDR3nt: TGTGCCATCACGGAGGGATCTCTGTCCGAGCAGTACTTC

abundance: many
d_gene: .
j_gene: TRBJ1-4
v_gene: TRBV15
CDR3aa: CATSRDGAATNEKLFF
CDR3nt: TGTGCCACCAGCAGAGATGGGGCAGCAACTAATGAAAAACTGTTTTTT

abundance: .
d_gene: TRBD1
j_gene: TRBJ1-6
v_gene: TRBV12-3/TRBV12-4
CDR3aa: CASSPSDRGGSPLHF
CDR3nt: TGTGCCAGCAGTCCCTCAGACAGGGGAGGTTCACCCCTCCACTTT

abundance: many
d_gene: .
j_gene: TRBJ1-1
v_gene: TRBV5-1
CDR3aa: CASSSGRVLNTEAFF
CDR3nt: TGCGCCAGCAGCTCTGGCCGCGTTTTGAACACTGAAGCTTTCTTT

abundance: once
d_gene: .
j_gene: TRBJ2-5
v_gene: TRBV5-1
CDR3aa: CASSHLTGETQYF
CDR3nt: TGCGCCAGCAGCCATCTCACCGGGGAGACCCAGTACTTC

abundance: many
d_gene: .
j_gene: TRBJ2-5
v_gene: TRBV7-8
CDR3aa: CASRGAGQETQYF
CDR3nt: TGTGCCAGCAGGGGGGCAGGCCAAGAGACCCAGTACTTC

abundance: .
d_gene: TRBD1
j_gene: TRBJ1-5
v_gene: TRBV7-9
CDR3aa: CAVAARDRVEPQHF
CDR3nt: TGTGCCGTCGCCGCCCGGGACAGGGTTGAGCCCCAGCATTTT

abundance: .
d_gene: .
j_gene: TRBJ1-1
v_gene: TRBV12-3/TRBV12-4
CDR3aa: CASAQGDTEAFF
CDR3nt: TGTGCTAGTGCCCAGGGTGACACTGAAGCTTTCTTT

abundance: .
d_gene: .
j_gene: TRBJ2-5
v_gene: TRBV29-1
CDR3aa: CSAFQETQYF
CDR3nt: TGCAGCGCCTTCCAAGAGACCCAGTACTTC

abundance: once
d_gene: .
j_gene: TRBJ2-3
v_gene: TRBV14
CDR3aa: CASSQEITDTQYF
CDR3nt: TGTGCCAGCAGCCAAGAGATCACAGATACGCAGTATTTT

abundance: .
d_gene: TRBD1
j_gene: TRBJ1-4
v_gene: TRBV6-1
CDR3aa: CASRPRGRRNNEKLFF
CDR3nt: TGTGCCAGCAGGCCCAGGGGGCGCCGGAATAATGAAAAACTGTTTTTT

abundance: .
d_gene: TRBD1
j_gene: TRBJ1-5
v_gene: TRBV29-1
CDR3aa: CSVKTGSNQPQHF
CDR3nt: TGCAGCGTTAAGACAGGGAGCAATCAGCCCCAGCATTTT

abundance: .
d_gene: .
j_gene: TRBJ1-6
v_gene: TRBV11-2
CDR3aa: CASSPWDDNSYNSPLHF
CDR3nt: TGTGCCAGCAGCCCCTGGGATGACAACTCCTATAATTCACCCCTCCACTTT